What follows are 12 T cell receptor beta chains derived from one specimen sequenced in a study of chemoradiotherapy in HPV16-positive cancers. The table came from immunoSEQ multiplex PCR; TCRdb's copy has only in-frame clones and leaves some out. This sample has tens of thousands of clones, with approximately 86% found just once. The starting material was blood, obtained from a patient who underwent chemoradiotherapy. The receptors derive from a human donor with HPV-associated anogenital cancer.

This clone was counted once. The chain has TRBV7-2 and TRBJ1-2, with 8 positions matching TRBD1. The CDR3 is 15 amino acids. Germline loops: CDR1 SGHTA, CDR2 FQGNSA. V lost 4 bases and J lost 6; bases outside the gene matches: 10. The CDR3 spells CASSSAPGGQNGYTF. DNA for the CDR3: TGTGCCAGCAGCTCTGCCCCAGGGGGCCAGAATGGCTACACCTTC.

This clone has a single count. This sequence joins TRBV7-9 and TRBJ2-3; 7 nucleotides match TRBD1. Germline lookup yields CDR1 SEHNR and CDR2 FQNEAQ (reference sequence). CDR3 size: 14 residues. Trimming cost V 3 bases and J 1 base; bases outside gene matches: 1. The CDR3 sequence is CASSFGQGTDTQYF. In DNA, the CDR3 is TGTGCCAGCAGCTTCGGACAGGGCACAGATACGCAGTATTTT.

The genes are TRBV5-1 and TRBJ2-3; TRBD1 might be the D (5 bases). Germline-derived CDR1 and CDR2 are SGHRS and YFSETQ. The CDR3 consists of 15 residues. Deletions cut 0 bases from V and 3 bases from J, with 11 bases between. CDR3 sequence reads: CASSLGAGRTDTQYF. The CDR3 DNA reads TGCGCCAGCAGCTTGGGGGCAGGGCGTACAGATACGCAGTATTTT.

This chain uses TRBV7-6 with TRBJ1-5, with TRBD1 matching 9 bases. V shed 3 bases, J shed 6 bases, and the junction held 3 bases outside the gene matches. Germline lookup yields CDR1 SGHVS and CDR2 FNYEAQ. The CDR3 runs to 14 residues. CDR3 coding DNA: TGTGCCAGCAGCTTCGGGACAGGGCCTCAGCCCCAGCATTTT. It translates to CASSFGTGPQPQHF.

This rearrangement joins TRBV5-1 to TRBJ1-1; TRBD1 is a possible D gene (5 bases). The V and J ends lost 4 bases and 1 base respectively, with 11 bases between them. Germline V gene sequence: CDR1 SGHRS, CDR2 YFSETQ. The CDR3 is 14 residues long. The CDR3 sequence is CASSVIGTNTEAFF. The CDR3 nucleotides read TGCGCCAGCAGCGTCATTGGGACGAACACTGAAGCTTTCTTT.

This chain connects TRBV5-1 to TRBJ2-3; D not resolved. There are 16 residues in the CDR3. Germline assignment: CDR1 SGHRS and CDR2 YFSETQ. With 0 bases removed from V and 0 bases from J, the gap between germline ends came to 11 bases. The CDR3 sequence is CASSLEGRPSTDTQYF. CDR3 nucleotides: TGCGCCAGCAGCTTGGAGGGCCGCCCGAGCACAGATACGCAGTATTTT.

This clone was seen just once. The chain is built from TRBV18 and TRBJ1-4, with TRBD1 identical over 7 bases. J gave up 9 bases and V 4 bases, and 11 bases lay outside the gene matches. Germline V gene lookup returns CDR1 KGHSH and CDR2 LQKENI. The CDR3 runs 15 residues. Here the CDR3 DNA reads TGTGCCAGCTCACTGCAAGGGACAGTCGGACAAAAACTGTTTTTT. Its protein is CASSLQGTVGQKLFF. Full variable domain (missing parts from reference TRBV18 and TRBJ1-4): NAGVMQNPRHLVRRRGQEARLRCSPMKGHSHVYWYRQLPEEGLKFMVYLQKENIIDESGMPKERFSAEFPKEGPSILRIQQVVRGDSAAYFCASSLQGTVGQKLFFGSGTQLSVL.

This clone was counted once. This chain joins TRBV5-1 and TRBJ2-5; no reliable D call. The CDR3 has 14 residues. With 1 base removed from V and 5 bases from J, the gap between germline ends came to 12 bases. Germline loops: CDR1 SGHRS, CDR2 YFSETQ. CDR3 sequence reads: CASSLTGNGETQYF. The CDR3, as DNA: TGCGCCAGCAGCTTGACCGGAAACGGGGAGACCCAGTACTTC.

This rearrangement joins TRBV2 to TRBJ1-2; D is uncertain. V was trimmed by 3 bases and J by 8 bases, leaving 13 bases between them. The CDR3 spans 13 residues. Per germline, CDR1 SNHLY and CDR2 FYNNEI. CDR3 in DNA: TGTGCCAGCAGTGATAACGCCCTCAGGGGCTACACCTTC. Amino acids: CASSDNALRGYTF.

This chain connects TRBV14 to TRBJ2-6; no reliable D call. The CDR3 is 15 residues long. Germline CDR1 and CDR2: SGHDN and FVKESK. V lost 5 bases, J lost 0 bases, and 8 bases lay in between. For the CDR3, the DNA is TGTGCCAGCAGCATAGGCTCCTCTGGGGCCAACGTCCTGACTTTC. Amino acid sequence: CASSIGSSGANVLTF. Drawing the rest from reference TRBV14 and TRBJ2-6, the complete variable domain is EAGVTQFPSHSVIEKGQTVTLRCDPISGHDNLYWYRRVMGKEIKFLLHFVKESKQDESGMPNNRFLAERTGGTYSTLKVQPAELEDSGVYFCASSIGSSGANVLTFGAGSRLTVL.

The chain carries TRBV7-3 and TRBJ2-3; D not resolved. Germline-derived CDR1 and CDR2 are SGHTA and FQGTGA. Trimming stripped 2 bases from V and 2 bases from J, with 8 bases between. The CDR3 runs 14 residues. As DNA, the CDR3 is TGTGCCAGCAGCTTAGGCAGGATCACAGATACGCAGTATTTT. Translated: CASSLGRITDTQYF.

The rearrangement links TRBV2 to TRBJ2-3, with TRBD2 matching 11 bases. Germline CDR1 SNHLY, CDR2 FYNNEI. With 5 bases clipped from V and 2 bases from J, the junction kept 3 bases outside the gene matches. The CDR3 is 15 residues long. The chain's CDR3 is CASSPTSGVTDTQYF. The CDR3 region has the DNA TGTGCCAGCAGTCCGACTAGCGGGGTCACAGATACGCAGTATTTT. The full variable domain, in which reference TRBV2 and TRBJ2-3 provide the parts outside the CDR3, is EPEVTQTPSHQVTQMGQEVILRCVPISNHLYFYWYRQILGQKVEFLVSFYNNEISEKSEIFDDQFSVERPDGSNFTLKIRSTKLEDSAMYFCASSPTSGVTDTQYFGPGTRLTVL.